This TCR beta chain was recovered during a study of cytomegalovirus exposure and HLA in healthy donors. Whole-study findings and limits: The tendency of first-cohort TCR clusters to co-occur in the 110 or so validation repertoires emerged from a later analysis.

Sequencing was performed with immunoSEQ multiplex PCR; in TCRdb, only in-frame clones are kept and a portion is missing. The sample lists more than 140,000 clones, approximately 91% occurring once. Germline loops: CDR1 MNHEY, CDR2 SMNVEV (reference sequence). The V and J ends lost 5 bases and 9 bases respectively, with 17 bases between them. This CDR3 contains 14 residues. A word on this clone: Its matching antigen is unknown.

The chain combines TRBV27 with TRBJ1-5; D gene uncertain. Sequences were obtained from PBMCs. The receptor was isolated from a woman under 30 in good health and CMV-seropositive. The CDR3 coding sequence is TGTGCCAGCAGTCTTCAGTCTTCCCGCCGGCCCCAGCATTTT. Translating it yields CASSLQSSRRPQHF.